This TCR beta chain was captured by sequencing in a study of control samples from healthy donors and cancer patients. This table comes from immunoSEQ multiplex PCR, and its TCRdb copy is limited to in-frame clones, with some not included. Seen here are around 63,000 clones, 70% to 90% observed once, and the top ten hold 2% to 2.5%. The V segment lost 0 bases and the J segment 8 bases; nucleotides outside the gene matches: 9. Germline V gene sequence: CDR1 SGDLS, CDR2 YYNGEE. This CDR3 is built from 15 residues. V usage is TRBV9 and J usage is TRBJ1-1; 8 bases match TRBD1. The sample was PBMCs. The receptor was derived from a woman aged 50 to 65 with head and neck cancer. The CDR3 loop is CASSVAGGAGTEAFF. CDR3 bases: TGTGCCAGCAGCGTAGCAGGGGGCGCCGGAACGGAAGCTTTCTTT. The full variable domain, in which reference TRBV9 and TRBJ1-1 provide the parts outside the CDR3, is DSGVTQTPKHLITATGQRVTLRCSPRSGDLSVYWYQQSLDQGLQFLIQYYNGEERAKGNILERFSAQQFPDLHSELNLSSLELGDSALYFCASSVAGGAGTEAFFGQGTRLTVV.